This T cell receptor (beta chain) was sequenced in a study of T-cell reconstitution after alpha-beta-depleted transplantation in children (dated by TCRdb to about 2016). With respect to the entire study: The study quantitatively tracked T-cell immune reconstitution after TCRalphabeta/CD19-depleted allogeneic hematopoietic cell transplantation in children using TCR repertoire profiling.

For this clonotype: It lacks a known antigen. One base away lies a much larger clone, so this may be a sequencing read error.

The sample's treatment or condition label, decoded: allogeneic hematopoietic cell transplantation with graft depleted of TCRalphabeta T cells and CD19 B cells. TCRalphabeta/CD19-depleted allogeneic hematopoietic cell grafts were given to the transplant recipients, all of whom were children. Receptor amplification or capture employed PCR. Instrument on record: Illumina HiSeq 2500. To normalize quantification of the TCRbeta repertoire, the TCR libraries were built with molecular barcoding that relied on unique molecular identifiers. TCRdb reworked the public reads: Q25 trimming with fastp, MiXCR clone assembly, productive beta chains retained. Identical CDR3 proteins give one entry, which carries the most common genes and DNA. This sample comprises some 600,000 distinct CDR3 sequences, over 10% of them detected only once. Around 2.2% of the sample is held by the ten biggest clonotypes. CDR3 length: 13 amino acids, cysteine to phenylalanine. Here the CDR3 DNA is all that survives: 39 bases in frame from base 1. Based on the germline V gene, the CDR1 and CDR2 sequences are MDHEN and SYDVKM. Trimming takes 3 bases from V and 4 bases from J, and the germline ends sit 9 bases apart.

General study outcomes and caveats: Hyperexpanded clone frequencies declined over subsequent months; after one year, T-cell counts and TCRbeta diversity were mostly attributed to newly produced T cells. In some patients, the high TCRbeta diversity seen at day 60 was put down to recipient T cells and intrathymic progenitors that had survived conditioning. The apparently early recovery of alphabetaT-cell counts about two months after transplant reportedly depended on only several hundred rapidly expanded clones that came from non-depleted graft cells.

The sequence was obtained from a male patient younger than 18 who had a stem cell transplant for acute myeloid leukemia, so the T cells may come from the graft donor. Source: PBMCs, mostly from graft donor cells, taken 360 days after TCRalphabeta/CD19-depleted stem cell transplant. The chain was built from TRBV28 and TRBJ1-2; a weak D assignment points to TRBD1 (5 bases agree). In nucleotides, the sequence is TGTGCCAGCAGTTTCAAGGGGAGCTATGGCTACACCTTC. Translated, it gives CASSFKGSYGYTF.